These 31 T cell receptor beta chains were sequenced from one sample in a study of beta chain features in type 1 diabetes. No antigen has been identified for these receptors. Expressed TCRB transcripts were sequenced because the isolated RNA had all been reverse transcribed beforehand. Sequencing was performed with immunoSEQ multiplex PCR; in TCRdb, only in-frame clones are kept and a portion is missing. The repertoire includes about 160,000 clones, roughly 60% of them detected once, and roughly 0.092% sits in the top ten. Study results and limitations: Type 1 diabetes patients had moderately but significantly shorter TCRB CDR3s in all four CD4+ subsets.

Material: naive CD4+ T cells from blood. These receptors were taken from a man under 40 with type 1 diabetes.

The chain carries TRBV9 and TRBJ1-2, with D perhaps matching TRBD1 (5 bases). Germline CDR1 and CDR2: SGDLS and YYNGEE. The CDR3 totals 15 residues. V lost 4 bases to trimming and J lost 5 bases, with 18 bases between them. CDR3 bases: TGTGCCAGCAGCCCGGGACCCGCTAGGGAGTATGGCTACACCTTC. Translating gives CASSPGPAREYGYTF.

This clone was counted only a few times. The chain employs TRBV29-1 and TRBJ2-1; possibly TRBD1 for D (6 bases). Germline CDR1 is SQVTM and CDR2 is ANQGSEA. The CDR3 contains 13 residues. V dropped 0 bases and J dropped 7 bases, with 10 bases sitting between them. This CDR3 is CSVEEGDINEQFF. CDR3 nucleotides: TGCAGCGTTGAAGAGGGGGACATAAATGAGCAGTTCTTC.

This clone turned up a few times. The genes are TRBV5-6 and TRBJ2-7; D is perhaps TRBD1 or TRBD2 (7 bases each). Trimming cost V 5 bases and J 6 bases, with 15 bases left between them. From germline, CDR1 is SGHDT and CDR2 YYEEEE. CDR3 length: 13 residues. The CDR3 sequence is CASRPTGRAEQYF. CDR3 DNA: TGTGCCAGCAGACCGACAGGGAGGGCCGAGCAGTACTTC. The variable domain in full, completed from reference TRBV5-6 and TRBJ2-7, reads DAGVTQSPTHLIKTRGQQVTLRCSPKSGHDTVSWYQQALGQGPQFIFQYYEEEERQRGNFPDRFSGHQFPNYSSELNVNALLLGDSALYLCASRPTGRAEQYFGPGTRLTVT.

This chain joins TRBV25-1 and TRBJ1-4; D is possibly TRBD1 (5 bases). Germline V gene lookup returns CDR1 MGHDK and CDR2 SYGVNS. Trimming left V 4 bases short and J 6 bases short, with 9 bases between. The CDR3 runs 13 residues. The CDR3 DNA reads TGTGCCAGCAGTGCCAGGGTCGATGAAAAACTGTTTTTT. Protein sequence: CASSARVDEKLFF. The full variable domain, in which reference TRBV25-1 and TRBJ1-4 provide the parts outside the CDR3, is EADIYQTPRYLVIGTGKKITLECSQTMGHDKMYWYQQDPGMELHLIHYSYGVNSTEKGDLSSESTVSRIRTEHFPLTLESARPSHTSQYLCASSARVDEKLFFGSGTQLSVL.

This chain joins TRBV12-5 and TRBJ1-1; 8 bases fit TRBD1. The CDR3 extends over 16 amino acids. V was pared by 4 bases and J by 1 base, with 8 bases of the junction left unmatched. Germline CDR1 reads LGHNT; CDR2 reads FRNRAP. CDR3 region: CASGSGQGVGNTEAFF. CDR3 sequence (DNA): TGTGCTAGTGGTTCCGGACAGGGCGTAGGGAACACTGAAGCTTTCTTT.

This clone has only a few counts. The CDR3 DNA sequence: TGTGCCAGCAGTGAACGGCAACAGAACACTGAAGCTTTCTTT. Translation: CASSERQQNTEAFF. This sequence joins TRBV25-1 and TRBJ1-1; D is unresolved. CDR1 MGHDK and CDR2 SYGVNS come from the germline V gene. The CDR3 contains 14 residues. The V end lost 2 bases, the J end lost 1 base, and 8 bases lay between the germline ends.

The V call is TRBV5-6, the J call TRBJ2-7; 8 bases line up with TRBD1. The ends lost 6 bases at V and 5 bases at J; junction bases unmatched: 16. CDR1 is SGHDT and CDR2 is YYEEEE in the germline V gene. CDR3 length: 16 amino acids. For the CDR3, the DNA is TGTGCCAGCAACTCGGGGCCCGGGACAGGTCGCCACGAGCAGTACTTC. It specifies CASNSGPGTGRHEQYF.

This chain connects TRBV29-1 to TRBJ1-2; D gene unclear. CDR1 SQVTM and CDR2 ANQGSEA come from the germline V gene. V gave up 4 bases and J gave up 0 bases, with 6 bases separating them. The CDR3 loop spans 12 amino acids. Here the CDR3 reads CSVATANYGYTF. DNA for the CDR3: TGCAGCGTTGCCACAGCTAACTATGGCTACACCTTC. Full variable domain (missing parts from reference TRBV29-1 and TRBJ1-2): SAVISQKPSRDICQRGTSLTIQCQVDSQVTMMFWYRQQPGQSLTLIATANQGSEATYESGFVIDKFPISRPNLTFSTLTVSNMSPEDSSIYLCSVATANYGYTFGSGTRLTVV.

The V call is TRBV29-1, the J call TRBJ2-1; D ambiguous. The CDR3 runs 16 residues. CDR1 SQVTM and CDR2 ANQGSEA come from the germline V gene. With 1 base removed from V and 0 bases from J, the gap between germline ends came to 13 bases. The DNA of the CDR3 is TGCAGCGTTGAAGCAGGTCGGCAGAGCTCCTACAATGAGCAGTTCTTC. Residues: CSVEAGRQSSYNEQFF.

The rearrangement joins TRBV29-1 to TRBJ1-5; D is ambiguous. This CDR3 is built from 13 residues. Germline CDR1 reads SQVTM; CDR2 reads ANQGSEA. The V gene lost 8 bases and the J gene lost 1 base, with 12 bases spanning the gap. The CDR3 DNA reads TGCAGCCATCTAGCCGGGAGCAATCAGCCCCAGCATTTT. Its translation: CSHLAGSNQPQHF.

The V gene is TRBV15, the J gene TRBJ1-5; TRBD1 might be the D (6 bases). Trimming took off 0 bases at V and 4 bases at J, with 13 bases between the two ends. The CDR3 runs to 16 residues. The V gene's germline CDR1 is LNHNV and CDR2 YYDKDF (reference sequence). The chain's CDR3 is CATSREQAGANQPQHF. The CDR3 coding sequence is TGTGCCACCAGCAGAGAACAGGCAGGGGCAAATCAGCCCCAGCATTTT.

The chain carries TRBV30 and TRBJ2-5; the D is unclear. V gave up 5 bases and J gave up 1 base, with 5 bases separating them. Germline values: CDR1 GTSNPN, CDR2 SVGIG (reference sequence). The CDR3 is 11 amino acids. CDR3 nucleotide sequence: TGTGCCTGGGGGGTCCAAGAGACCCAGTACTTC. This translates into CAWGVQETQYF.

The CDR3 DNA sequence: TGTGCCAGCAGTGAGGGGGGGCCCTCCCGCACAGATACGCAGTATTTT. Residues: CASSEGGPSRTDTQYF. V gene TRBV2 combines with J gene TRBJ2-3; a possible D gene is TRBD2 (7 bases). CDR1 and CDR2 from the germline V gene are SNHLY and FYNNEI. There are 16 residues in the CDR3. Trimming removed 3 bases from V and 1 base from J, with 14 bases in between.

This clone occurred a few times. This chain's CDR3 is CATSRDPGTQYF. In DNA form, the CDR3 reads TGTGCCACCAGCAGAGATCCCGGGACCCAGTACTTC. J is TRBJ2-5 and V is TRBV15; no reliable D call. Trimming stripped 0 bases from V and 7 bases from J, with 6 bases between. The CDR3 covers 12 residues. The germline V gene encodes CDR1 LNHNV and CDR2 YYDKDF (reference sequence).

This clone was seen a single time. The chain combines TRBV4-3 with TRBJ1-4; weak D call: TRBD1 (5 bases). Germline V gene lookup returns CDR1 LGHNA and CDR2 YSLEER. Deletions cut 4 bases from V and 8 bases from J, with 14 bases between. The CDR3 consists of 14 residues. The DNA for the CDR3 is TGCGCCAGCAGCCGAGGGACTTTAGTGGAAAAACTGTTTTTT. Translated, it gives CASSRGTLVEKLFF.

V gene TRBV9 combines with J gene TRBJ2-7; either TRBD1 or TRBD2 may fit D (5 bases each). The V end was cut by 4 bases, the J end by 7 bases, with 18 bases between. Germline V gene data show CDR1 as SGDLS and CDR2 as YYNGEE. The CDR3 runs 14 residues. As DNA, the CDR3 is TGTGCCAGCAGCCAAGGGACGGCCGCTCTGGAGCAGTACTTC. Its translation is CASSQGTAALEQYF.

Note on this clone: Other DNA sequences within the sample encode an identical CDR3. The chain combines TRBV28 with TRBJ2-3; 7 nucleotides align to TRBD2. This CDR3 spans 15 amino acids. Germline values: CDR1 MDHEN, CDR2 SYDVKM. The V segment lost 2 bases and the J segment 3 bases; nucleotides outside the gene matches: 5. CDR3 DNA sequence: TGTGCCAGCAGTTTAATCCAGGGAGGGACAGATACGCAGTATTTT. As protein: CASSLIQGGTDTQYF. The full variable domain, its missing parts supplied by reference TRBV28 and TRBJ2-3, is DVKVTQSSRYLVKRTGEKVFLECVQDMDHENMFWYRQDPGLGLRLIYFSYDVKMKEKGDIPEGYSVSREKKERFSLILESASTNQTSMYLCASSLIQGGTDTQYFGPGTRLTVL.

CDR3 nucleotide sequence: TGTGCCAGCAGCTTAATGCACAGCCAAGAGACCCAGTACTTC. Encoded protein: CASSLMHSQETQYF. This sequence joins TRBV7-2 and TRBJ2-5; D is unclear. V lost 2 bases and J lost 1, with 8 bases in between. The CDR3 length is 14 residues. Looked up from germline, CDR1 is SGHTA and CDR2 is FQGNSA.

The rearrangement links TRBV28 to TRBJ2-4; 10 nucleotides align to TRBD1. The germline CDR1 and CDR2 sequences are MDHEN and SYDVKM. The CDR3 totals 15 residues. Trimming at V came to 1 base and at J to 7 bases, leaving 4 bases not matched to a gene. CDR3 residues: CASSLSLGQGNIQYF. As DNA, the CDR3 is TGTGCCAGCAGTTTATCCCTGGGACAGGGGAACATTCAGTACTTC. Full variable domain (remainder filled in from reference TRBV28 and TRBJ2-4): DVKVTQSSRYLVKRTGEKVFLECVQDMDHENMFWYRQDPGLGLRLIYFSYDVKMKEKGDIPEGYSVSREKKERFSLILESASTNQTSMYLCASSLSLGQGNIQYFGAGTRLSVL.

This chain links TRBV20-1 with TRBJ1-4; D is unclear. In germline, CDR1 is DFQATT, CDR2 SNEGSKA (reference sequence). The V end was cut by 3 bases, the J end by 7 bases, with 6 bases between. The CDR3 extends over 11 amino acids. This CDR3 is CSARLIEKLFF. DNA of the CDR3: TGCAGTGCTAGGTTAATTGAAAAACTGTTTTTT.

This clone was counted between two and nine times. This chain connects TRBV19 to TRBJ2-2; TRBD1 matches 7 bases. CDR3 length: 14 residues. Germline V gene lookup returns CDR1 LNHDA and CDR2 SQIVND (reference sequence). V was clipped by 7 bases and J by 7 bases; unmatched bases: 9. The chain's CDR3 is CASIATGYIGELFF. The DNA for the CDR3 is TGTGCCAGTATCGCGACAGGGTATATCGGGGAGCTGTTTTTT.

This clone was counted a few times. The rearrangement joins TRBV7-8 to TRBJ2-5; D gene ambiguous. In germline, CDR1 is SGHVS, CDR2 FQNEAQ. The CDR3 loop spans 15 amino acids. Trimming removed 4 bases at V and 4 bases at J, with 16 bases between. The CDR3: CASSSTDAVRETQYF. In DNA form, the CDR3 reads TGTGCCAGCAGCTCAACCGACGCGGTCCGAGAGACCCAGTACTTC.

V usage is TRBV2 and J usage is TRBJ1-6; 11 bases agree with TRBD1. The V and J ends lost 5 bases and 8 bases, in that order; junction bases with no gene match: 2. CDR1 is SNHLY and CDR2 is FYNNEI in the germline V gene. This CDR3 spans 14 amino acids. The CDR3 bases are TGTGCCAGCAGTATGGGACAGGGGGATTCACCCCTCCACTTT. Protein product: CASSMGQGDSPLHF.

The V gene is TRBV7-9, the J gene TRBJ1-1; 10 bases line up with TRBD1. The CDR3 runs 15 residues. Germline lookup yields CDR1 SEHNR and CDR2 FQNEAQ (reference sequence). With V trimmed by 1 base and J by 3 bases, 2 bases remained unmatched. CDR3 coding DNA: TGTGCCAGCAGCTTAGTAGGGACAGGGGACACTGAAGCTTTCTTT. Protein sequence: CASSLVGTGDTEAFF. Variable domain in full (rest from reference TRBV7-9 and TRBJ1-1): DTGVSQNPRHKITKRGQNVTFRCDPISEHNRLYWYRQTLGQGPEFLTYFQNEAQLEKSRLLSDRFSAERPKGSFSTLEIQRTEQGDSAMYLCASSLVGTGDTEAFFGQGTRLTVV.

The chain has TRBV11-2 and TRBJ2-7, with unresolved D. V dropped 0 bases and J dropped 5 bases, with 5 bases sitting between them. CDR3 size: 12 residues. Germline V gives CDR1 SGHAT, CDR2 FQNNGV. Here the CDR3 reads CASSLDRDEQYF. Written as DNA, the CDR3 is TGTGCCAGCAGCTTAGATCGCGACGAGCAGTACTTC.

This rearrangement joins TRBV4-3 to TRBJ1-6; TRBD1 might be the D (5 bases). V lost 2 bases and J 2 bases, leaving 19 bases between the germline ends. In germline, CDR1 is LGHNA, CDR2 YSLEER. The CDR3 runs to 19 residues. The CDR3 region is CASSQLHTRGQTYNSPLHF. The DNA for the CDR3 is TGCGCCAGCAGCCAACTGCACACTAGGGGTCAGACCTATAATTCACCCCTCCACTTT.

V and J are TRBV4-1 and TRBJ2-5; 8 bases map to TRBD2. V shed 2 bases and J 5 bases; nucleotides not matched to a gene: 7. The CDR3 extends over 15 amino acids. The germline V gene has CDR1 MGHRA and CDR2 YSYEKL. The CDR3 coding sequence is TGCGCCAGCAGCCAAAATAGCGGGGCTGGGGAGACCCAGTACTTC. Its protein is CASSQNSGAGETQYF.

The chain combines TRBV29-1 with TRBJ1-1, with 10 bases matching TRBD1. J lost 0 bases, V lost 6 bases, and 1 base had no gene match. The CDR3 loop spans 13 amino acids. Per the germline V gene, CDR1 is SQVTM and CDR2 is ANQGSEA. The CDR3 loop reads CSVGTGVNTEAFF. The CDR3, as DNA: TGCAGCGTCGGGACAGGGGTGAACACTGAAGCTTTCTTT.

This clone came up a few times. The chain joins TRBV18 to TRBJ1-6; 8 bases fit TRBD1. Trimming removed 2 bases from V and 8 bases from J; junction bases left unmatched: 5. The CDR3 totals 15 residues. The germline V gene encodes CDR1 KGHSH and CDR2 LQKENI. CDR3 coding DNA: TGTGCCAGCTCACCAAGACAGGGGACAGATTCACCCCTCCACTTT. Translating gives CASSPRQGTDSPLHF.

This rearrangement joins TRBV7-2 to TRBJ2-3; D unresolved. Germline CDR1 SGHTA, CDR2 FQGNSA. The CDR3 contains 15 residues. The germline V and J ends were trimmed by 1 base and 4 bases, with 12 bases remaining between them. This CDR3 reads CASSLVFLGADTQYF. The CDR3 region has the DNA TGTGCCAGCAGCTTAGTCTTCCTGGGCGCAGATACGCAGTATTTT. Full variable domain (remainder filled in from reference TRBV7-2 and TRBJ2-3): GAGVSQSPSNKVTEKGKDVELRCDPISGHTALYWYRQSLGQGLEFLIYFQGNSAPDKSGLPSDRFSAERTGGSVSTLTIQRTQQEDSAVYLCASSLVFLGADTQYFGPGTRLTVL.

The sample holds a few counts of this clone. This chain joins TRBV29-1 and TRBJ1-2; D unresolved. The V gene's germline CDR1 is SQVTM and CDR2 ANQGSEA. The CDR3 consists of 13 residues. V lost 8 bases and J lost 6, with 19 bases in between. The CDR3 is CSTSRPVRDGYTF. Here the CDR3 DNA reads TGCAGCACGAGCCGACCGGTTAGGGATGGCTACACCTTC.